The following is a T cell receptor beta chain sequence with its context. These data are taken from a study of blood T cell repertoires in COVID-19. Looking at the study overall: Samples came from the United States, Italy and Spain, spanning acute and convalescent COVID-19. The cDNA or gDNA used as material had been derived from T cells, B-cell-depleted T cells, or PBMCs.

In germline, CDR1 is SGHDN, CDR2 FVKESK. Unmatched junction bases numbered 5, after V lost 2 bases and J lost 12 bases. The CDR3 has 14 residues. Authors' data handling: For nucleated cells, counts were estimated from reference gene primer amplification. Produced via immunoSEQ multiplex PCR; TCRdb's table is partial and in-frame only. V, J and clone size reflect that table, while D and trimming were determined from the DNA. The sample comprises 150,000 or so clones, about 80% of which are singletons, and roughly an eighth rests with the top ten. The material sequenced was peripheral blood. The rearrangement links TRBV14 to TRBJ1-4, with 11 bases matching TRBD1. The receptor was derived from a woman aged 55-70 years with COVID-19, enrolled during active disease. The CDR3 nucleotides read TGTGCCAGCAGCCAAAAGAGGGGACAGGGGGAACTGTTTTTT. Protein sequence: CASSQKRGQGELFF.